The clone carrying this T cell receptor beta chain is medium-sized within its sample. Its antigen is currently unknown. The entry originates in a study of immune heterogeneity within non-small cell lung tumors. Study information: Of the tumors, several were squamous cell, roughly 11 non-squamous, and 1 not otherwise specified.

The CDR3 contains 11 residues. Trimming pared 6 bases from V and 5 bases from J, leaving 8 bases between. The authors used approximately 540 ng of bulk tumor genomic DNA per sample as template. During surgery, each primary tumor gave multiple biopsies spaced as far apart as possible. The study cohort was described as untreated, and its members had newly diagnosed non-small cell lung cancer. They went on to have curative surgery. Donors comprised surgical patients with newly diagnosed non-small cell lung cancer, operated on with curative intent. Overall study results and limits: The study found identical dominant CDR3 beta clonotypes recurring across tumor sites within a patient, alongside site-unique high-frequency clones.

TCR beta CDR3 was amplified by multiplex PCR using 32 V and 13 J primers. TCRdb redid the calling of the multiplex PCR reads with MiXCR, one entry per CDR3 protein. In the table there are 15,000 to 20,000 distinct CDR3 sequences, 28% of which are singletons. Sequencing was carried out using lung tumor tissue. This chain links TRBV12-3 or TRBV12-4 with TRBJ2-7; the D is unclear. The sequence derives from a man aged 35-49 years with non-small cell lung cancer. CDR3 sequence (DNA): TGTGCCAGCAGCCTGACGAACGAGCAGTACTTC. Translated: CASSLTNEQYF.